Shown below are 26 T cell receptor beta chains from a single sample sequenced in a study of control samples from healthy donors and cancer patients. Clones were sequenced by immunoSEQ multiplex PCR, and TCRdb holds only the in-frame ones, with some missing. Of about 160,000 clones listed, around 94% are singletons. The sequencing input was PBMCs. These receptors all come from a man in his 60s with colorectal cancer.

The CDR3 region is CASSDRAGGTQYF. In DNA, the CDR3 is TGCGCCAGCAGCGACAGGGCCGGGGGGACCCAGTACTTC. The V gene is TRBV5-1, the J gene TRBJ2-5; D perhaps matches TRBD1 (7 bases). V was cut by 4 bases and J by 7 bases, with 14 bases left in between. The germline gives CDR1 SGHRS, CDR2 YFSETQ. This CDR3 spans 13 amino acids.

The rearrangement joins TRBV4-1 to TRBJ1-5, with 7 bases lining up with TRBD1. This CDR3 is built from 17 residues. Germline-derived CDR1 and CDR2 are MGHRA and YSYEKL. V was clipped by 1 base and J by 0 bases; unmatched bases: 6. CDR3: CASSQGDRTYSNQPQHF. The DNA of the CDR3 is TGCGCCAGCAGCCAAGGGGACAGAACATATAGCAATCAGCCCCAGCATTTT.

This clone occurred a few times. The chain couples TRBV23-1 to TRBJ2-7; 11 bases align to TRBD1. TRBV23-1 is known as an ORF, though its function is uncertain. The CDR3 length is 19 residues. The J segment lost 0 bases and the V segment lost 4 bases, leaving 14 bases of the junction unmatched. CDR3 in DNA: TGCGCCAGCAGTCGACGGGGACAGGGGGGGCCCCAGATCTCCTACGAGCAGTACTTC. It encodes CASSRRGQGGPQISYEQYF.

This clone was counted between two and nine times. Here the CDR3 reads CASSMSAAPNYGYTF. Here the CDR3 DNA reads TGTGCCAGTAGTATGAGTGCTGCGCCGAACTATGGCTACACCTTC. The rearrangement uses TRBV19 and TRBJ1-2, with D unclear. The CDR3 consists of 15 residues. V lost 3 bases to trimming and J lost 2 bases, with 13 bases between them. CDR1 LNHDA and CDR2 SQIVND come from the germline V gene (reference sequence).

The chain has TRBV11-2 and TRBJ1-2; 7 bases are a match to TRBD1. From germline, CDR1 is SGHAT and CDR2 FQNNGV. Trimming removed 0 bases from V and 6 bases from J; junction bases left unmatched: 1. The CDR3 runs to 13 residues. For the CDR3, the DNA is TGTGCCAGCAGCTTAGAAGGGGGCCATGGCTACACCTTC. Translation: CASSLEGGHGYTF.

This sequence joins TRBV10-3 and TRBJ1-2; weak D call: TRBD1 (5 bases). CDR3 size: 13 residues. In germline, CDR1 is ENHRY, CDR2 SYGVKD. Trimming took 0 bases from V and 6 from J, leaving 8 bases between them. In DNA form, the CDR3 reads TGTGCCATCAGTGAGTCCAGGGATCATGGCTACACCTTC. This encodes CAISESRDHGYTF.

This clone appeared a single time. The chain is built from TRBV2 and TRBJ1-1; 7 nucleotides align to TRBD1. The ends lost 4 bases at V and 5 bases at J; junction bases unmatched: 7. Germline CDR1 and CDR2: SNHLY and FYNNEI. The CDR3 runs to 14 residues. The CDR3 DNA is TGTGCCAGCAGTGGTGACAGGGTGGGGACTGAAGCTTTCTTT. Amino acid sequence: CASSGDRVGTEAFF.

This chain connects TRBV6-5 to TRBJ2-7; TRBD1 matches at 7 bases. Germline V gene lookup returns CDR1 MNHEY and CDR2 SVGAGI. This CDR3 is built from 15 residues. V gave up 6 bases and J gave up 2 bases; unmatched junction bases: 10. The CDR3 bases are TGTGCCAGCAGCCGGAACCGGGACAGCACCTACGAGCAGTACTTC. Translation: CASSRNRDSTYEQYF.

The V call is TRBV18, the J call TRBJ2-2; 10 positions match TRBD2. The trim removed 2 bases at V and 3 bases at J, leaving 9 bases unmatched. CDR1 KGHSH and CDR2 LQKENI come from the germline V gene. This CDR3 comprises 18 residues. The CDR3 sequence: CASSPWASGGVDTGELFF. Here the CDR3 DNA reads TGTGCCAGCTCACCATGGGCTAGCGGGGGAGTCGACACCGGGGAGCTGTTTTTT.

This chain joins TRBV25-1 and TRBJ2-5; TRBD1 or TRBD2 may be the D gene (5 bases each). Between the trimmed V and J ends, which lost 1 base and 4 bases, there was a span of 10 bases. There are 14 residues in the CDR3. Germline CDR1 MGHDK, CDR2 SYGVNS. The CDR3 DNA follows: TGTGCCAGCAGTGAATTCAGGGACCGAGAGACCCAGTACTTC. Amino acids: CASSEFRDRETQYF.

This clone has just one count. Written as DNA, the CDR3 is TGCGCCAGCAGCTCCGTCCACGGGGGGCCCACAGATACGCAGTATTTT. It encodes CASSSVHGGPTDTQYF. The chain recombines TRBV5-1 with TRBJ2-3; TRBD2 is a possible D gene (7 bases). The V end lost 3 bases, the J end lost 2 bases, and 16 bases lay between the germline ends. Looked up from germline, CDR1 is SGHRS and CDR2 is YFSETQ. This CDR3 has 16 amino acids.

The rearrangement joins TRBV6-6 to TRBJ1-4; TRBD1 agrees at 10 bases. This CDR3 region has 14 residues. CDR1 MNHNY and CDR2 SVGAGI come from the germline V gene (reference sequence). With 6 bases clipped from V and 5 bases from J, the junction kept 3 bases outside the gene matches. CDR3 coding DNA: TGTGCCAGCAGGCCGGGACAGGGGAATGAAAAACTGTTTTTT. Translation gives CASRPGQGNEKLFF.

This clone was seen only a few times. V is TRBV5-1 and J is TRBJ1-2; 10 bases align to TRBD1. This CDR3 spans 14 amino acids. Germline assignment: CDR1 SGHRS and CDR2 YFSETQ. The J segment lost 5 bases and the V segment lost 0 bases, leaving 1 base of the junction unmatched. The CDR3: CASSLGDRGYGYTF. CDR3 bases: TGCGCCAGCAGCTTGGGGGACAGGGGTTATGGCTACACCTTC.

This sequence joins TRBV6-2 or TRBV6-3 and TRBJ1-6; the match to TRBD1 covers 10 bases. The CDR3 length is 16 residues. In germline, CDR1 is MNHEY, CDR2 SVGEGT. V gave up 2 bases and J gave up 2 bases; unmatched junction bases: 0. For the CDR3, the DNA is TGTGCCAGCAGTTACGGGACAGGGGCCTATAATTCACCCCTCCACTTT. Protein sequence: CASSYGTGAYNSPLHF.

This chain uses TRBV15 with TRBJ2-5; TRBD1 is a possible D gene (5 bases). CDR3 length equals 13 residues. Germline V gene lookup returns CDR1 LNHNV and CDR2 YYDKDF (reference sequence). V was shortened by 3 bases and J by 1 base, with 6 bases between the two germline ends. CDR3 coding DNA: TGTGCCACCAGCAGGGGGCCCCAAGAGACCCAGTACTTC. Protein product: CATSRGPQETQYF.

The J gene is TRBJ2-5, the V gene TRBV5-1; TRBD2 aligns across 8 bases. CDR1 and CDR2 (germline): SGHRS, YFSETQ. V dropped 0 bases and J dropped 5; count of bases not matched to a gene: 6. This CDR3 is built from 15 residues. CDR3 region: CASSLAGLAGETQYF. The CDR3, as DNA: TGCGCCAGCAGCTTGGCCGGACTAGCTGGGGAGACCCAGTACTTC. Combining the CDR3 with reference TRBV5-1 and TRBJ2-5 gives the whole variable domain KAGVTQTPRYLIKTRGQQVTLSCSPISGHRSVSWYQQTPGQGLQFLFEYFSETQRNKGNFPGRFSGRQFSNSRSEMNVSTLELGDSALYLCASSLAGLAGETQYFGPGTRLLVL.

The table lists this clone with a few counts. The V and J genes are TRBV27 and TRBJ1-2; 7 bases align to TRBD1. The CDR3 consists of 14 residues. Germline V gives CDR1 MNHEY, CDR2 SMNVEV (reference sequence). Germline trimming cut 5 bases from V and 4 bases from J; bases unmatched to any gene: 7. The CDR3 DNA reads TGTGCCAGCAGTCCTGGAGGGGGCATCTATGGCTACACCTTC. It translates to CASSPGGGIYGYTF.

V is TRBV5-1 and J is TRBJ2-1; 9 nucleotides match TRBD1. The length of the CDR3 is 14 residues. Trimming cost V 4 bases and J 5 bases; bases outside gene matches: 4. The germline V gene has CDR1 SGHRS and CDR2 YFSETQ. The CDR3 here is CASSRWTGDNEQFF. In DNA, the CDR3 is TGCGCCAGCAGCAGATGGACAGGGGACAATGAGCAGTTCTTC.

Remarks on this clone: Sequence at one end of the junction differs from germline and may be a read error. The J gene is TRBJ1-2, the V gene TRBV7-2; 10 bases agree with TRBD1. CDR3 length equals 11 residues. Looked up from germline, CDR1 is SGHTA and CDR2 is FQGNSA. CDR3 protein: CASSSGTGESF. CDR3 DNA: TGTGCCAGCAGCTCCGGGACAGGGGAAAGCTTC.

About this clone: The junction departs from the called germline gene at one end, perhaps through a read error. V is TRBV10-3 and J is TRBJ1-2, with no clear D. CDR1 is ENHRY and CDR2 is SYGVKD in the germline V gene. The CDR3 extends over 14 amino acids. CDR3 DNA: TGTGCCATCCGTGACCCGGGGTCTAACTATGGCTACACCTTC. This sequence encodes CAIRDPGSNYGYTF.

In this sample, this clone turned up many times. The chain employs TRBV10-3 and TRBJ2-7; tentatively, D is TRBD1 (5 bases). The CDR3 totals 14 residues. V was clipped by 10 bases and J by 7 bases, with 23 bases between them. Germline CDR1 ENHRY, CDR2 SYGVKD. CDR3: CATSDQGLPGEQYF. CDR3 nucleotides: TGTGCCACCTCCGACCAGGGTCTGCCAGGGGAGCAGTACTTC.

This clone turned up a few times. This chain joins TRBV29-1 and TRBJ2-5; TRBD1 might be the D (8 bases). This CDR3 has 13 amino acids. Germline lookup yields CDR1 SQVTM and CDR2 ANQGSEA. The V end was cut by 3 bases, the J end by 5 bases, with 13 bases between. The CDR3 sequence: CSVDPQGGETQYF. CDR3 nucleotides: TGCAGCGTTGATCCACAGGGGGGGGAGACCCAGTACTTC.

This chain links TRBV7-9 with TRBJ2-1; TRBD2 matches at 8 bases. CDR3 length: 15 amino acids. Germline V lookup: CDR1 SEHNR, CDR2 FQNEAQ (reference sequence). V trimming: 5 bases; J trimming: 0 bases; junction bases outside the gene matches: 3. DNA for the CDR3: TGTGCCAGCAGCACCGGGACTAGCTCCTACAATGAGCAGTTCTTC. Protein product: CASSTGTSSYNEQFF.

The chain combines TRBV30 with TRBJ2-6; D gene unclear. CDR1 and CDR2 from the germline V gene are GTSNPN and SVGIG (reference sequence). The CDR3 loop spans 13 amino acids. With 7 bases removed from V and 0 bases from J, the gap between germline ends came to 7 bases. The CDR3 sequence is CASSVSGANVLTF. CDR3 DNA: TGTGCCTCCTCAGTCTCTGGGGCCAACGTCCTGACTTTC.

This clone appeared a single time. The rearrangement joins TRBV19 to TRBJ1-3, with D maybe TRBD1 (6 bases). The V and J ends lost 3 bases and 0 bases respectively, with 12 bases between them. The CDR3 is 16 residues long. CDR1 is LNHDA and CDR2 is SQIVND in the germline V gene (reference sequence). The CDR3 here is CASSMRRGNSGNTIYF. The CDR3 DNA reads TGTGCCAGTAGTATGCGCAGGGGTAACTCTGGAAACACCATATATTTT.

This clone was seen a single time. The chain is built from TRBV9 and TRBJ2-3; D is perhaps TRBD2 (5 bases). Trimming shortened V by 4 bases and J by 5 bases, and 11 bases separated the two germline ends. In germline, CDR1 is SGDLS, CDR2 YYNGEE. The CDR3 totals 13 residues. The CDR3 bases are TGTGCCAGCAGCCTCCGGGCGGGAGATACGCAGTATTTT. Protein: CASSLRAGDTQYF.